The sequence of this T cell receptor (beta chain) was determined in a study of cytomegalovirus exposure and HLA in healthy donors. Study-wide results and caveats: DRB1 showed the most TCR associations and HLA-C the fewest in a later analysis, as rates varied by HLA locus. In a later analysis, most CMV-associated TCR beta chains appeared HLA-restricted.

CDR1 and CDR2 (germline): MNHNS, SASEGT. The length of the CDR3 is 14 residues. The V and J ends lost 2 bases and 7 bases, in that order; junction bases with no gene match: 4. On this clone: Its antigen is not known.

The PCR contained 60 Vbeta and 13 Jbeta primers. Source study methods: As a later analysis found, there were 70 million to 80 million unique TCR beta chains, of which some 10 million were shared. Only in-frame clones appear in the TCRdb table, and some are missing; sequencing was by immunoSEQ multiplex PCR. That table gives V, J and clone size, and the DNA gave D and trimming. The sample has 95,000 to 150,000 clones; around three quarters are singletons. V is TRBV6-1 and J is TRBJ2-7; 11 positions match TRBD2. Sequencing input: PBMCs. This receptor was obtained from a woman aged 40-49 years in good health and CMV-seropositive. For the CDR3, the DNA is TGTGCCAGCAGTGAAACTAGCGGGGGCTTGGAGCAGTACTTC. Protein: CASSETSGGLEQYF.